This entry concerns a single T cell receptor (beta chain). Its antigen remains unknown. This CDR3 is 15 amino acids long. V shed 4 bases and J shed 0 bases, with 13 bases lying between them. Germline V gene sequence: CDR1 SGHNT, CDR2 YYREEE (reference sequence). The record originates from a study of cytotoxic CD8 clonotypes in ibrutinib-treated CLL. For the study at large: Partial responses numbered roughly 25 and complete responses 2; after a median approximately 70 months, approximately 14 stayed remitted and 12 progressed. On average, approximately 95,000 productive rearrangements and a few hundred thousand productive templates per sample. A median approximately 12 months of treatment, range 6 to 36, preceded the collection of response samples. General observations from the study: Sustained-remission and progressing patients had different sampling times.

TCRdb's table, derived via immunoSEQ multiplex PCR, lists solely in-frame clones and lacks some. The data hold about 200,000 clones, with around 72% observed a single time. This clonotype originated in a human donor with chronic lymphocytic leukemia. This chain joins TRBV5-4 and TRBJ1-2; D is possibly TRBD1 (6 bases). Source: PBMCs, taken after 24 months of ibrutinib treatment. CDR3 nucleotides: TGTGCCAGCAGCGTTGACAGGCGGACTAACTATGGCTACACCTTC. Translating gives CASSVDRRTNYGYTF.